Listed here is a single TCR beta chain. Its cognate antigen is unknown. TCRdb's table, derived via immunoSEQ multiplex PCR, lists solely in-frame clones and lacks some. This sample yields about 160,000 clones, of which roughly 91% are seen a single time; over 4% belongs to the top ten. The sample comes from a study of cytomegalovirus exposure and HLA in healthy donors. Findings and caveats of the study: In vitro work confirmed that a few CMV-associated chains recognize CMV antigens.

Germline-derived CDR1 and CDR2 are SGHNT and YYREEE (reference sequence). CDR3 length: 15 residues. V lost 1 base and J lost 9; bases outside the gene matches: 10. The origin of this receptor is a man between 18 and 35 years old in good health and CMV-seropositive. Sequenced input: PBMCs. This chain joins TRBV5-4 and TRBJ2-1; the match to TRBD2 covers 7 bases. The DNA for the CDR3 is TGTGCCAGCAGCTTGCCGGGACTAACTGCTGTTGAGCAGTTCTTC. It codes for CASSLPGLTAVEQFF.